The 4 T cell receptor beta chains below come from one sample, sequenced in a study of neurological immune-mediated disorders. TCRdb reprocessed the 5' RACE reads via MiXCR and lists one record per CDR3 protein. The table shows approximately 38,000 distinct CDR3 sequences, with around 7.2% occurring only once. The sequenced material came from CD4+ T cells from blood. The receptors originated from a man in his fifties or sixties in good health.

This clonotype was detected ten times or more. The V gene is TRBV7-3, the J gene TRBJ1-1, with D tentatively TRBD1 (6 bases). The CDR3 sequence is 15 residues long. Germline V gene lookup returns CDR1 SGHTA and CDR2 FQGTGA. V lost 2 bases and J 0 bases, leaving 10 bases between the germline ends. The CDR3 nucleotides are TGTGCCAGCAGCTTATCGGGGGGCCTGAACACTGAAGCTTTCTTT. It yields the protein CASSLSGGLNTEAFF.

There are many counts of this clonotype. This chain connects TRBV20-1 to TRBJ2-7; D tentatively fits TRBD1 or TRBD2 (5 bases each). The V gene lost 5 bases and the J gene lost 3 bases, with 14 bases spanning the gap. The germline gives CDR1 DFQATT, CDR2 SNEGSKA (reference sequence). The CDR3 is 13 residues long. The CDR3 sequence: CSAEDRGGYEQYF. DNA of the CDR3: TGCAGTGCTGAAGACAGAGGAGGCTACGAGCAGTACTTC.

There are many counts of this clonotype. The chain is built from TRBV7-2 and TRBJ2-3; TRBD2 aligns across 8 bases. The CDR3 contains 15 residues. V lost 6 bases to trimming and J lost 1 base; unmatched junction nucleotides: 6. Germline assignment: CDR1 SGHTA and CDR2 FQGNSA. The CDR3 DNA is TGTGCCAGCAGTTTAAGCGGGAGTGGCACAGATACGCAGTATTTT. Protein sequence: CASSLSGSGTDTQYF. The full variable domain, rest sourced from reference TRBV7-2 and TRBJ2-3, is GAGVSQSPSNKVTEKGKDVELRCDPISGHTALYWYRQSLGQGLEFLIYFQGNSAPDKSGLPSDRFSAERTGGSVSTLTIQRTQQEDSAVYLCASSLSGSGTDTQYFGPGTRLTVL.

The DNA for the CDR3 is TGCAGTGCTAGACTACTAGCGGGAGACCTAGAGACCCAGTACTTC. Translation: CSARLLAGDLETQYF. The chain carries TRBV20-1 and TRBJ2-5, with 11 bases fitting TRBD2. J lost 4 bases, V lost 2 bases, and 6 bases had no gene match. CDR1 DFQATT and CDR2 SNEGSKA come from the germline V gene (reference sequence). The CDR3 loop spans 15 amino acids.